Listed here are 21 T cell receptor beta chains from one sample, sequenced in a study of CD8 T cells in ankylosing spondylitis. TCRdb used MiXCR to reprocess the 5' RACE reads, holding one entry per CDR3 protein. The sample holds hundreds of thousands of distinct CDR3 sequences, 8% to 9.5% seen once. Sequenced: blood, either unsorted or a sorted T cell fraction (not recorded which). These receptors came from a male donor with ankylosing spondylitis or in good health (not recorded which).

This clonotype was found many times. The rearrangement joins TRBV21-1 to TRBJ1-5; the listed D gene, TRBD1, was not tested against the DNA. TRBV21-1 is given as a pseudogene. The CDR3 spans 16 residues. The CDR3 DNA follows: TGTGCCAGCAGCAAAGACGCGGGACAGGGAACTCAGCCCCAGCATTTT. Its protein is CASSKDAGQGTQPQHF.

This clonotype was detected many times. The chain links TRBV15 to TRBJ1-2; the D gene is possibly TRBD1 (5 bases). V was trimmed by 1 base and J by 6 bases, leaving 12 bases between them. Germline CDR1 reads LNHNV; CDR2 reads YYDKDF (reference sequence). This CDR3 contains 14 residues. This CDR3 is CATSRVEGFHGYTF. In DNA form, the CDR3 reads TGTGCCACCAGCAGAGTCGAGGGGTTCCATGGCTACACCTTC. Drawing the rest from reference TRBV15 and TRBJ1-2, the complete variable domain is DAMVIQNPRYQVTQFGKPVTLSCSQTLNHNVMYWYQQKSSQAPKLLFHYYDKDFNNEADTPDNFQSRRPNTSFCFLDIRSPGLGDTAMYLCATSRVEGFHGYTFGSGTRLTVV.

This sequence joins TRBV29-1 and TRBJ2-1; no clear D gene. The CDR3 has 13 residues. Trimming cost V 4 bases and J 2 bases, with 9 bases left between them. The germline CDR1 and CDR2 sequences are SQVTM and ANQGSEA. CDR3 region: CSVGGRAYNEQFF. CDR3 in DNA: TGCAGCGTTGGAGGTAGGGCCTACAATGAGCAGTTCTTC.

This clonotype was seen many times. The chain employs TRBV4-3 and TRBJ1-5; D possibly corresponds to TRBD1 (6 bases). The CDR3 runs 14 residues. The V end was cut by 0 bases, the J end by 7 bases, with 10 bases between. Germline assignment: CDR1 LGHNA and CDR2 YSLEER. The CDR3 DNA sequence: TGCGCCAGCAGCCAAGAAACAGGGACACAGCCCCAGCATTTT. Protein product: CASSQETGTQPQHF.

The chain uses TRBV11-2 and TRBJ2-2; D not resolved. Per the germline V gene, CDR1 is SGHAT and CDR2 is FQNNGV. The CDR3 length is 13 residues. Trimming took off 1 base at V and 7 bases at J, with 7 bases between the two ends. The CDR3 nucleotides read TGTGCCAGCAGCTTAGGTTACAGCGGGGAGCTGTTTTTT. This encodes CASSLGYSGELFF.

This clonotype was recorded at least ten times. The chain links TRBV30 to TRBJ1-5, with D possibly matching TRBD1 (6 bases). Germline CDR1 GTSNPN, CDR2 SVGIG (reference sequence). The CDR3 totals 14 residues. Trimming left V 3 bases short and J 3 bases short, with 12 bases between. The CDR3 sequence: CAWSLGQHNQPQHF. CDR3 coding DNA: TGTGCCTGGAGCCTAGGACAGCACAATCAGCCCCAGCATTTT.

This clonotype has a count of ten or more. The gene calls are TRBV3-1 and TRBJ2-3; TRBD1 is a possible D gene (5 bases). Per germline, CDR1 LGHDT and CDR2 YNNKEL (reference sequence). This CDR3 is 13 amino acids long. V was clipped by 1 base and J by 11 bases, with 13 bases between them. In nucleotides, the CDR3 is TGTGCCAGCAGCCAAGGGGGCAATAGGGGGCAGTATTTT. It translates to CASSQGGNRGQYF.

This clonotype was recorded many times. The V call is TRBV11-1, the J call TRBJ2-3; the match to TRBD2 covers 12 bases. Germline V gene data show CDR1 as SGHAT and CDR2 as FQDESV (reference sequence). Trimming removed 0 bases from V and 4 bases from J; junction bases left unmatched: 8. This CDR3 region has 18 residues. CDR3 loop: CASSLARTSGTHPDTQYF. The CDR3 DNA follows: TGTGCCAGCAGCTTAGCACGGACTAGCGGGACCCACCCAGATACGCAGTATTTT.

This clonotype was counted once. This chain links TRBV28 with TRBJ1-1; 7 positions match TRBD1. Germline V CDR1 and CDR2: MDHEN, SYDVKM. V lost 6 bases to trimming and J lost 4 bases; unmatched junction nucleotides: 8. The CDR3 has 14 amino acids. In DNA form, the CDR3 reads TGTGCCAGCAGATCGGGACAGCTTTTCACTGAAGCTTTCTTT. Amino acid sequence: CASRSGQLFTEAFF.

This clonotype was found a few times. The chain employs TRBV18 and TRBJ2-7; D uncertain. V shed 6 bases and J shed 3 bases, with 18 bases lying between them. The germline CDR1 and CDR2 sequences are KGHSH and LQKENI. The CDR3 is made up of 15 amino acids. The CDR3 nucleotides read TGTGCCAGCTCCATGATAGTGGCTACTTTCTACGAGCAGTACTTC. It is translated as CASSMIVATFYEQYF.

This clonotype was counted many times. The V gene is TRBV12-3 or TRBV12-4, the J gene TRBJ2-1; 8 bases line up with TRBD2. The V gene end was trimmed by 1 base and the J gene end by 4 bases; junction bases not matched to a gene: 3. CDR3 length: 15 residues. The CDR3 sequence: CASSLERGPYNEQFF. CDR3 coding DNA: TGTGCCAGCAGTTTAGAGCGGGGGCCTTACAATGAGCAGTTCTTC.

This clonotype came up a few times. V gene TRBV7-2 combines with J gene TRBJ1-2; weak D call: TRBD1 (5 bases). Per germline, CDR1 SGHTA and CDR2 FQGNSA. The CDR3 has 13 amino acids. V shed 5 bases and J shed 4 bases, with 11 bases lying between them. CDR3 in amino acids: CASSVGRGYGYTF. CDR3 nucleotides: TGTGCCAGCAGCGTCGGGAGGGGCTATGGCTACACCTTC.

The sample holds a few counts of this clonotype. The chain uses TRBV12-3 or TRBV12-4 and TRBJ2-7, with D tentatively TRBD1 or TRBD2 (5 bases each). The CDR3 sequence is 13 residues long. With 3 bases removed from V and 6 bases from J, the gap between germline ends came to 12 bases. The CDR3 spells CASSLFRDGEQYF. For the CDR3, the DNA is TGTGCCAGCAGTTTGTTTAGGGACGGCGAGCAGTACTTC.

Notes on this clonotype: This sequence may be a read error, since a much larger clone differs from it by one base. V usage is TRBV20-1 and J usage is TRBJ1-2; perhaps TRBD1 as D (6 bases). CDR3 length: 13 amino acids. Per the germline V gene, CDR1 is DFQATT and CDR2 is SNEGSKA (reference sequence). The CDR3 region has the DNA TGCAGTGCGGAAGACAGGAGAGACTATGGCTACCCCTTC. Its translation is CSAEDRRDYGYPF.

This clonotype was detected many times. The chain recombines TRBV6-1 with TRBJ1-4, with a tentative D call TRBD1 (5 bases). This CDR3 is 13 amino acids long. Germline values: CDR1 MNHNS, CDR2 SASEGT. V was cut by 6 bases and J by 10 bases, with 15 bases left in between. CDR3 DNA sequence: TGTGCCAGCAGCGGGGGGGACTTCGGAAAACTGTTTTTT. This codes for CASSGGDFGKLFF.

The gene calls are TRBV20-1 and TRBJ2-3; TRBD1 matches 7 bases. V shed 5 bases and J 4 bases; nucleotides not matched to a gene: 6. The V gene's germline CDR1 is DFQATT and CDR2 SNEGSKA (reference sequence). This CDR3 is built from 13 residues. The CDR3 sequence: CSAYVTGSDTQYF. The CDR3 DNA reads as TGCAGTGCTTATGTGACAGGGTCAGATACGCAGTATTTT.

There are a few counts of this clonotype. For the CDR3, the DNA is TGCAGTGCTAGAGATCAAACAGGGAACTACGAGCAGTACTTC. It is translated as CSARDQTGNYEQYF. The chain uses TRBV20-1 and TRBJ2-7, with D tentatively TRBD1 (6 bases). The CDR3 is 14 residues long. Trimming pared 0 bases from V and 3 bases from J, leaving 12 bases between. Germline CDR1 is DFQATT and CDR2 is SNEGSKA (reference sequence).

The CDR3 bases are TGTGCCAGCAGCTCCGCGGACCGGCGCTACGAGCAGTACTTC. Translation: CASSSADRRYEQYF. This chain links TRBV7-9 with TRBJ2-7; D gene unclear. This CDR3 spans 14 amino acids. Trimming left V 4 bases short and J 3 bases short, with 13 bases between. The germline CDR1 and CDR2 sequences are SEHNR and FQNEAQ (reference sequence). Full variable domain (rest looked up from reference TRBV7-9 and TRBJ2-7): DTGVSQNPRHKITKRGQNVTFRCDPISEHNRLYWYRQTLGQGPEFLTYFQNEAQLEKSRLLSDRFSAERPKGSFSTLEIQRTEQGDSAMYLCASSSADRRYEQYFGPGTRLTVT.

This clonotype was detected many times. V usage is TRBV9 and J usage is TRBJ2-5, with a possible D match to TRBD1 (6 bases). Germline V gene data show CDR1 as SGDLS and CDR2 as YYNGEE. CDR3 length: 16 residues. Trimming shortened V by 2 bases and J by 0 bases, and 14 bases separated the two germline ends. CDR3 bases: TGTGCCAGCAGCGTTGGGATAGGGGACAACCAAGAGACCCAGTACTTC. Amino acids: CASSVGIGDNQETQYF. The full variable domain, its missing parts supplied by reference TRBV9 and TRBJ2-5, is DSGVTQTPKHLITATGQRVTLRCSPRSGDLSVYWYQQSLDQGLQFLIQYYNGEERAKGNILERFSAQQFPDLHSELNLSSLELGDSALYFCASSVGIGDNQETQYFGPGTRLLVL.

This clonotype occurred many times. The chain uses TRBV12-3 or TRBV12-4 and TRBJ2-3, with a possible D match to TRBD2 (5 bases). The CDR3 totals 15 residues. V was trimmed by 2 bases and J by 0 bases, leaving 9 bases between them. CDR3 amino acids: CASSLSGVSTDTQYF. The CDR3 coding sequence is TGTGCCAGCAGTTTAAGCGGCGTAAGCACAGATACGCAGTATTTT.

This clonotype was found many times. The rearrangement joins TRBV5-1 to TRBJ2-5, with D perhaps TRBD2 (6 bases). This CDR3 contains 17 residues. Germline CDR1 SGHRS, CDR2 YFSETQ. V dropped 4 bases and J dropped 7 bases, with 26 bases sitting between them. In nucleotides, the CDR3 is TGCGCCAGCAGCCCGGCGGGGAATGGCAGGTGGATTGTGACCCAGTACTTC. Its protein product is CASSPAGNGRWIVTQYF.